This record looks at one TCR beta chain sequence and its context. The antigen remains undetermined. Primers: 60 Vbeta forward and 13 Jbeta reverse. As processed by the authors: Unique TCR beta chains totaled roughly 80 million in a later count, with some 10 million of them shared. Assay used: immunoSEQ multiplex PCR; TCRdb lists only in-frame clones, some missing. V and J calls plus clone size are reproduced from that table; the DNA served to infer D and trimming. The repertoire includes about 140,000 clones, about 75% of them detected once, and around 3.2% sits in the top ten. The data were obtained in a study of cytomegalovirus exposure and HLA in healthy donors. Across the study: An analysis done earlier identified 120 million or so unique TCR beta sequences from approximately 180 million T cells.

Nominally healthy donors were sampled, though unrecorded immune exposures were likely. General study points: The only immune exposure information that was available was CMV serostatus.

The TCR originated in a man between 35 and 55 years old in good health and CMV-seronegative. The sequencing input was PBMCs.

CDR3 amino acids: CASRKDRGLFF. The CDR3 nucleotides read TGTGCCAGCAGGAAAGACAGGGGACTCTTCTTC. The chain joins TRBV6-5 to TRBJ2-1; 8 bases map to TRBD1. The CDR3 covers 11 residues. Looked up from germline, CDR1 is MNHEY and CDR2 is SVGAGI. The ends lost 6 bases at V and 16 bases at J; junction bases unmatched: 8.